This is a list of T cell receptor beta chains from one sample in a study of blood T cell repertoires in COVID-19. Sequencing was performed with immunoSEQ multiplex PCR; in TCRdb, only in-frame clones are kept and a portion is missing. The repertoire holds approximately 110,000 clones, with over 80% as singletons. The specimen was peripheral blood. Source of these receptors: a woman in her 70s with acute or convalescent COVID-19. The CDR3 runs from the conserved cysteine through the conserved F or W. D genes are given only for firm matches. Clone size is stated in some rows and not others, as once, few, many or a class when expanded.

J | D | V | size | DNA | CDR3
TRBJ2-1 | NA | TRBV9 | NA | TGTGCCAGCAGCGTTATGAGCTCCTACAATGAGCAGTTCTTC | CASSVMSSYNEQFF
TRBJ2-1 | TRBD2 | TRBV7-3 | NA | TGTGCCAGCAGCCCTGGGAGGGGTTACAATGAGCAGTTCTTC | CASSPGRGYNEQFF
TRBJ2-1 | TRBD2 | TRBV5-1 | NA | TGCGCCAGCAGCCCGAGGGTTAGCGGGATTTCCTACAATGAGCAGTTCTTC | CASSPRVSGISYNEQFF
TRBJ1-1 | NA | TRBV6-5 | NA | TGTGCCAGCAGTTACTCGAGAGGCCAAGGAACTGAAGCTTTCTTT | CASSYSRGQGTEAFF
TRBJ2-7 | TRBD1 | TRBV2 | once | TGTGCCAGCAGCTTGCAGGGGGACGGCGACGAGCAGTACTTC | CASSLQGDGDEQYF
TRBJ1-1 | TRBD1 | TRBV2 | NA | TGTGCCAGCAGTGAGGACAGGTCCCTTGAAGCTTTCTTT | CASSEDRSLEAFF
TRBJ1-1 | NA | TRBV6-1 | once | TGTGCCAGCAGTGAAATGCAGGGAGGTACTGAAGCTTTCTTT | CASSEMQGGTEAFF
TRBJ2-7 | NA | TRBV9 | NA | TGTGCCAGCAGCGTAGGCGAGGGAATCTACGAGCAGTACTTC | CASSVGEGIYEQYF
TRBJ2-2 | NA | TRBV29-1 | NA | TGCAGCGTAGACAATCCAGGGATCAAGGGGGAGCTGTTTTTT | CSVDNPGIKGELFF
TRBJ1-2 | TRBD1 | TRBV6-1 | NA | TGTGCCAGCAGTGACCCCCAGGGGGCGATCTATGGCTACACCTTC | CASSDPQGAIYGYTF
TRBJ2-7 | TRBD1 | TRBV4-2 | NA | TGTGCCAGCAGCCAAGCCGGAACAGGGGGTCCCTACGAGCAGTACTTC | CASSQAGTGGPYEQYF
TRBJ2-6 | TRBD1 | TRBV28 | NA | TGTGCCAGCAACTTCGGGACAGTTAGTTCTGGGGCCAACGTCCTGACTTTC | CASNFGTVSSGANVLTF
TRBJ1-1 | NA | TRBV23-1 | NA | TGCGCCAGCAGTCCTAGGGAGGGACTTGATTTCTTT | CASSPREGLDFF
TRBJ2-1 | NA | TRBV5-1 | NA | TGCGCCAGCAGCGGCTGGACAGACAATGAGCAGTTCTTC | CASSGWTDNEQFF
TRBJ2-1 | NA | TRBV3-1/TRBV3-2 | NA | TGTGCCAGCAGCCGCGGGACGTCCCCCAATGAGCAGTTCTTC | CASSRGTSPNEQFF
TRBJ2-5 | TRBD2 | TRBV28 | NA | TGTGCCAGCAGTTCATCCCTGAGCGGGATCGACGAAGAGACCCAGTACTTC | CASSSSLSGIDEETQYF
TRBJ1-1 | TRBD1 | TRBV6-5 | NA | TGTGCCAGCAGCCGCCCGATGACAGGGAGGACTGAAGCTTTCTTT | CASSRPMTGRTEAFF
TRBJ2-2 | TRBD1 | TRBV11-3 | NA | TGTGCCAGCAGCCCGCGGGACAGGGGGGGAGCCGGGGAGCTGTTTTTT | CASSPRDRGGAGELFF
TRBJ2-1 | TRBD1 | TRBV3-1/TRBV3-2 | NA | TGTGCCAGCAGCCAATGGGACAGGGACAATGAGCAGTTCTTC | CASSQWDRDNEQFF
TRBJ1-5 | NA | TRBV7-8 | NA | TGTGCCAGCAGCTCGCGGGGGAATCAGCCCCAGCATTTT | CASSSRGNQPQHF
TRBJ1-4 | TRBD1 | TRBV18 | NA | TGTGCCAGCTCACCACGAACGCCGGGACAGCTTAATGAAAAACTGTTTTTT | CASSPRTPGQLNEKLFF
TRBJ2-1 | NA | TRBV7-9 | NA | TGTGCCAGCAGCCCAGCGACAGTGACCTCCTACAATGAGCAGTTCTTC | CASSPATVTSYNEQFF
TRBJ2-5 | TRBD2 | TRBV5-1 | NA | TGCGCCAGCAGCCGGGAGGGGCGGACCCAAGAGACCCAGTACTTC | CASSREGRTQETQYF
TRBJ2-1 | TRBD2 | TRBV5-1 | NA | TGCGCCAGCAGCTTGTCCGCTAGCGGGAGCGTCTACAATGAGCAGTTCTTC | CASSLSASGSVYNEQFF
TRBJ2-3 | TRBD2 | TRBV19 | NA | TGTGCCAGCCGCTCTACTAGCGGGTTCACAGATACGCAGTATTTT | CASRSTSGFTDTQYF
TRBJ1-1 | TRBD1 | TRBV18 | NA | TGTGCCAGCTCACCACCGATAGGACAGGGTGTTTCTGAAGCTTTCTTT | CASSPPIGQGVSEAFF
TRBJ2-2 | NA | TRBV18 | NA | TGTGCCAGCTCACCGCGACAGCGAAACACCGGGGAGCTGTTTTTT | CASSPRQRNTGELFF
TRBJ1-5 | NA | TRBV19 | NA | TGTGCCAGTACCCAGGGCGCCCAGCCCCAGCATTTT | CASTQGAQPQHF
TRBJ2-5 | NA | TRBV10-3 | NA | TGTGCCATCATGTCCCACAACCAAGAGACCCAGTACTTC | CAIMSHNQETQYF
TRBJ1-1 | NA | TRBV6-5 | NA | TGTGCCAGCAGTCTTCGGGCGGGTGGGACTGAAGCTTTCTTT | CASSLRAGGTEAFF
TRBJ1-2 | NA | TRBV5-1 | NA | TGCGCCAGCAGCTTGGTCTGGGGCAGCTCCTATGGCTACACCTTC | CASSLVWGSSYGYTF
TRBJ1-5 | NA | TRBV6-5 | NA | TGTGCCAGCACCGTTACGGGCAATCAGCCCCAGCATTTT | CASTVTGNQPQHF
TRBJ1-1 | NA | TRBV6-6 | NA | TGTGCCAGCAACGGTGGCACTGAAGCTTTCTTT | CASNGGTEAFF
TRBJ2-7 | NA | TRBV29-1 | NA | TGCAGCGTTGAGGTCACGGACGAGCAGTACTTC | CSVEVTDEQYF
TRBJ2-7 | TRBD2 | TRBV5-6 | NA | TGTGCCAGCAGCCATGCGGGGGGTCCCTACGAGCAGTACTTC | CASSHAGGPYEQYF
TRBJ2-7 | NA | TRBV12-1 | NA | TGTGCCAGCAGCTCAGGAATCATCGGGAGACGTAGGTACGAGCAGTACTTC | CASSSGIIGRRRYEQYF
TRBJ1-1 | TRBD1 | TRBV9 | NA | TGTGCCAGCAGCGTAGGGCAGGGGGCTCCGGCTGAAGCTTTCTTT | CASSVGQGAPAEAFF
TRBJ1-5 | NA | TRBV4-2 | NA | TGTGCCAGCAGCCAAGACCCAGGGATCCTTAATCAGCCCCAGCATTTT | CASSQDPGILNQPQHF
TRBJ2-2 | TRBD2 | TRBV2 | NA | TGTGCCAGCAGTGAAGCCCTAGCGGCTAACACCGGGGAGCTGTTTTTT | CASSEALAANTGELFF
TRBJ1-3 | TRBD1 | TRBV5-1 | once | TGCGCCAGCAGCAAGGACAGGACGCGAGGAAACACCATATATTTT | CASSKDRTRGNTIYF
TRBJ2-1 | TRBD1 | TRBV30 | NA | TGTGCCTGGAGTGGGACAGGGCCTAGGAATGAGCAGTTCTTC | CAWSGTGPRNEQFF
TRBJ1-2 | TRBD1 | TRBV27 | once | TGTGCCAGCAGAGGGCGGCAGGGGGATGTTGGCTACACCTTC | CASRGRQGDVGYTF
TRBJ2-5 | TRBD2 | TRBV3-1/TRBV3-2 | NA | TGTGCCAGCAGCGAAGCTCTAGCGGGAGTGGAGACCCAGTACTTC | CASSEALAGVETQYF
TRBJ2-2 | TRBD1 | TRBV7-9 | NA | TGTGCCAGCAGCTGGACAGGGAACACCGGGGAGCTGTTTTTT | CASSWTGNTGELFF
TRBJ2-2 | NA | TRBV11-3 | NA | TGTGCCAGCAGTAGAGAGTCCACCGGGGAGCTGTTTTTT | CASSRESTGELFF
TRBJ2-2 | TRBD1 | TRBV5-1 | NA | TGCGCCAGCAGCCGGGACAGGAACACCGGGGAGCTGTTTTTT | CASSRDRNTGELFF
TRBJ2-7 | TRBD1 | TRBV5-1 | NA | TGCGCCAGCAGCTATACCCCGGGACAGGGAAACGAGCAGTACTTC | CASSYTPGQGNEQYF
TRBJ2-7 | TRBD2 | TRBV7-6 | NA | TGTGCCAGCAGCTTAATTAATAGCGGGGGGGCCTTTGGCGAGCAGTACTTC | CASSLINSGGAFGEQYF
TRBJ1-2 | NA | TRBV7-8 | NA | TGTGCCAGCAGCTTGGGGGGAAACTATGGCTACACCTTC | CASSLGGNYGYTF
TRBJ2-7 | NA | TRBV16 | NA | TGTGCCAGCAGCCCTAAAGACGGGGGTCAGACCTACGAGCAGTACTTC | CASSPKDGGQTYEQYF
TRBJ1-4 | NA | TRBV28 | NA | TGTGCCAGCAAGGTCGGGGAAAAACTGTTTTTT | CASKVGEKLFF
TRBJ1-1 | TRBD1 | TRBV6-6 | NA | TGTGCCAGCAGTTACAGGGGGCTGAACACTGAAGCTTTCTTT | CASSYRGLNTEAFF
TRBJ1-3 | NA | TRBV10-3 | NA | TGTGCCATCGGGCCCCGAAACTCTGGAAACACCATATATTTT | CAIGPRNSGNTIYF
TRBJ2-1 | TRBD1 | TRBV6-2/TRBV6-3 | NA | TGTGCCAGCAGTTACCGGACAGGGCTAAATGAGCAGTTCTTC | CASSYRTGLNEQFF
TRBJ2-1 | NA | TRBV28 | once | TGTGCCAGCAGTTTATGGAGGGATGAGCAGTTCTTC | CASSLWRDEQFF